This T cell receptor beta chain was identified in a study of blood T cell repertoires in COVID-19. Study context: Sites in the United States, Italy and Spain provided acute and convalescent COVID-19 samples. Sources were T cells, B-cell-depleted T cells, or PBMCs; the material itself was cDNA or gDNA.

The V gene's germline CDR1 is KGHSH and CDR2 LQKENI. Trimming removed 3 bases at V and 10 bases at J, with 16 bases between. CDR3 length: 15 amino acids. Original analysis: Counts of nucleated cells, estimated from reference gene primer amplification, were obtained. TCRdb's copy holds only in-frame clones and misses some; the assay was immunoSEQ multiplex PCR. V and J calls and clone size follow that table, whereas D and trimming were derived from the DNA. The top ten clones hold approximately 40% of a sample with 120,000 to 150,000 clones, about 90% of them seen once. The rearrangement links TRBV18 to TRBJ1-6; D ambiguous. The TCR originated in a man aged 45-65 years who had recovered from COVID-19. The sample comprised peripheral blood. The CDR3 loop reads CASSPRGPGESPLHF. The DNA for the CDR3 is TGTGCCAGCTCACCTAGAGGGCCAGGAGAGTCACCCCTCCACTTT.